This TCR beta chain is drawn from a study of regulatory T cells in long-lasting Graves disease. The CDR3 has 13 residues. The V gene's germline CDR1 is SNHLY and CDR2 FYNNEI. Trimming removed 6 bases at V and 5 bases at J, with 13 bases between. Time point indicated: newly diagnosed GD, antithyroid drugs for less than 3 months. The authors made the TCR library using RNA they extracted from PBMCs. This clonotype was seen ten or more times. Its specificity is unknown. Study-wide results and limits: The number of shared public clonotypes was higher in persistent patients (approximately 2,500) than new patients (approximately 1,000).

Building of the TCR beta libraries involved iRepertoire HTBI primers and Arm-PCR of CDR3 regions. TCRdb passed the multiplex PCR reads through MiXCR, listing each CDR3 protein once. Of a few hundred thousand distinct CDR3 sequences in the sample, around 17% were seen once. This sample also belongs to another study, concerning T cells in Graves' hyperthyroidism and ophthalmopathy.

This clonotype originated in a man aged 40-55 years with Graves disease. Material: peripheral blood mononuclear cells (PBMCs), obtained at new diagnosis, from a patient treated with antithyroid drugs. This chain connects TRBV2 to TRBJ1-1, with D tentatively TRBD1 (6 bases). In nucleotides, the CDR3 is TGTGCCAGCAGCCAGGGGATCCAAACTGAAGCTTTCTTT. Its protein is CASSQGIQTEAFF.